These 23 T cell receptor beta chains were sequenced from one sample in a study of regulatory T cells in long-lasting Graves disease. The time point is: newly diagnosed GD, antithyroid drugs for less than 3 months. The authors made the TCR library using RNA they extracted from PBMCs. Combining iRepertoire HTBI primers with Arm-PCR of CDR3 regions, the authors built TCR beta libraries. TCRdb reanalysed the multiplex PCR reads using MiXCR and keeps one entry per CDR3 protein. The top ten clones hold more than 15% of a sample with about 620,000 distinct CDR3 sequences, around 17% of them seen once. This sample was shared with a second study, whose subject was T cells in Graves' hyperthyroidism and ophthalmopathy.

This specimen consisted of peripheral blood mononuclear cells (PBMCs), obtained at new diagnosis, from a patient treated with antithyroid drugs. The receptors were gathered from a woman in her 30s with Graves disease.

This clonotype was picked up a small number of times. The V and J genes are TRBV5-1 and TRBJ2-7; D is ambiguous. V was pared by 4 bases and J by 2 bases, with 13 bases between. The germline V gene encodes CDR1 SGHRS and CDR2 YFSETQ. The CDR3 has 14 residues. The CDR3, as DNA: TGCGCCAGCAGCCCAGAAGGGTCGACCTACGAGCAGTACTTC. Its translation: CASSPEGSTYEQYF.

In its sample, this clonotype was seen many times. The V gene is TRBV5-1, the J gene TRBJ2-7, with D perhaps matching TRBD1 (6 bases). The ends were cut back, 6 bases at V and 5 bases at J, with 21 bases in the middle. Germline CDR1 and CDR2: SGHRS and YFSETQ. The CDR3 consists of 15 residues. The CDR3 bases are TGCGCCAGCACCCGCCTGCCAGGGGTGAGGGACGAGCAGTACTTC. This encodes CASTRLPGVRDEQYF.

This clonotype was seen more than once but under ten times. The rearrangement links TRBV7-2 to TRBJ2-6, with D perhaps matching TRBD1 (6 bases). The V gene lost 3 bases and the J gene lost 4 bases, with 19 bases spanning the gap. The CDR3 totals 18 residues. The germline gives CDR1 SGHTA, CDR2 FQGNSA. CDR3 amino acids: CASSFNRGRGDGANVLTF. In DNA form, the CDR3 reads TGTGCCAGCAGCTTTAATCGTGGCAGGGGCGACGGGGCCAACGTCCTGACTTTC. Supplemented by reference TRBV7-2 and TRBJ2-6, the full variable domain reads GAGVSQSPSNKVTEKGKDVELRCDPISGHTALYWYRQSLGQGLEFLIYFQGNSAPDKSGLPSDRFSAERTGGSVSTLTIQRTQQEDSAVYLCASSFNRGRGDGANVLTFGAGSRLTVL.

This clonotype has a count of ten or more. This chain joins TRBV27 and TRBJ2-1, with a tentative D call TRBD1 (5 bases). The CDR3 loop spans 17 amino acids. Germline loops: CDR1 MNHEY, CDR2 SMNVEV (reference sequence). The germline V and J ends were trimmed by 6 bases and 6 bases, with 24 bases remaining between them. In DNA form, the CDR3 reads TGTGCCAGCAGCCTGCGAAGCCCAGGGTCCCTAATCAATGAGCAGTTCTTC. Translating it yields CASSLRSPGSLINEQFF.

This clonotype was seen at least ten times. The chain carries TRBV2 and TRBJ1-1; the D gene is possibly TRBD1 (5 bases). Trimming took off 3 bases at V and 4 bases at J, with 12 bases between the two ends. The CDR3 consists of 14 residues. CDR1 is SNHLY, CDR2 FYNNEI, per germline. CDR3 bases: TGTGCCAGCAGTGAGGAGGGGTCGAGCACTGAAGCTTTCTTT. Encoded protein: CASSEEGSSTEAFF. The variable domain in full, completed from reference TRBV2 and TRBJ1-1, reads EPEVTQTPSHQVTQMGQEVILRCVPISNHLYFYWYRQILGQKVEFLVSFYNNEISEKSEIFDDQFSVERPDGSNFTLKIRSTKLEDSAMYFCASSEEGSSTEAFFGQGTRLTVV.

This clonotype has ten or more counts. The CDR3 region is CASSEGVMQNEQYF. The CDR3 nucleotides are TGTGCCAGCAGTGAAGGTGTTATGCAAAACGAGCAGTACTTC. J is TRBJ2-7 and V is TRBV2; D remains ambiguous. Germline V gives CDR1 SNHLY, CDR2 FYNNEI. V lost 1 base and J 5 bases, leaving 12 bases between the germline ends. There are 14 residues in the CDR3.

This clonotype was detected ten times or more. The chain uses TRBV6-2 or TRBV6-3 and TRBJ2-1, with 12 bases lining up with TRBD2. The germline V gene has CDR1 MNHEY and CDR2 SVGEGT. Trimming took 5 bases from V and 7 from J; bases not matched to a gene: 6. The length of the CDR3 is 15 residues. The DNA for the CDR3 is TGTGCCAGCAGTAGACGGACTAGCGGGAAGAATGAGCAGTTCTTC. Protein: CASSRRTSGKNEQFF.

This clonotype was counted many times. The V gene is TRBV27, the J gene TRBJ2-7; perhaps TRBD2 as D (6 bases). The CDR3 spans 16 residues. CDR1 and CDR2 from the germline V gene are MNHEY and SMNVEV (reference sequence). V was pared by 8 bases and J by 0 bases, with 20 bases between. This CDR3 is CASSLTGGRYSYEQYF. The DNA for the CDR3 is TGTGCCAGCTCATTAACCGGGGGTCGGTACTCCTACGAGCAGTACTTC.

The chain combines TRBV24-1 with TRBJ2-7; the D is unclear. Germline CDR1 is KGHDR and CDR2 is SFDVKD. This CDR3 comprises 11 residues. V lost 4 bases and J 7 bases, leaving 7 bases between the germline ends. In nucleotides, the CDR3 is TGTGCCACCAGTGAGGGCTGGGAGCAGTACTTC. The encoded protein is CATSEGWEQYF.

The chain combines TRBV11-2 with TRBJ1-1; D is unresolved. V was clipped by 6 bases and J by 3 bases, with 17 bases between them. Germline CDR1 is SGHAT and CDR2 is FQNNGV. The CDR3 totals 15 residues. CDR3: CASRPKPEGDTEAFF. For the CDR3, the DNA is TGTGCCAGCAGGCCTAAACCCGAGGGCGACACTGAAGCTTTCTTT.

This clonotype appeared many times. The genes are TRBV5-8 and TRBJ2-7, with TRBD2 identical over 9 bases. V lost 1 base, J lost 6 bases, and 8 bases stayed unmatched. Looked up from germline, CDR1 is SGHTS and CDR2 is YDEGEE. The CDR3 contains 15 residues. The CDR3 nucleotides read TGTGCCAGCAGCTTGAGAGCGGGAGGACTCTTCGAGCAGTACTTC. It is translated as CASSLRAGGLFEQYF. Full variable domain (rest looked up from reference TRBV5-8 and TRBJ2-7): EAGVTQSPTHLIKTRGQQATLRCSPISGHTSVYWYQQALGLGLQFLLWYDEGEERNRGNFPPRFSGRQFPNYSSELNVNALELEDSALYLCASSLRAGGLFEQYFGPGTRLTVT.

The V call is TRBV28, the J call TRBJ1-1; no clear D. The CDR3 is made up of 15 amino acids. Per germline, CDR1 MDHEN and CDR2 SYDVKM. V dropped 7 bases and J dropped 5 bases, with 20 bases sitting between them. The CDR3 bases are TGTGCCAGCACCCCGTCCCCAGGTCAGGAGACTGAAGCTTTCTTT. Amino acid sequence: CASTPSPGQETEAFF.

This clonotype has at least ten counts. The chain carries TRBV29-1 and TRBJ1-6; D might be TRBD1 (6 bases). Germline values: CDR1 SQVTM, CDR2 ANQGSEA. Trimming left V 5 bases short and J 5 bases short, with 10 bases between. This CDR3 contains 13 residues. CDR3 residues: CSVSRDNNSPLHF. CDR3 DNA: TGCAGCGTTAGTCGGGACAATAATTCACCCCTCCACTTT.

Only a few counts were recorded for this clonotype. This chain uses TRBV20-1 with TRBJ2-7, with 8 bases lining up with TRBD1. The ends lost 2 bases at V and 2 bases at J; junction bases unmatched: 5. Germline-derived CDR1 and CDR2 are DFQATT and SNEGSKA (reference sequence). CDR3 size: 14 residues. The CDR3 sequence is CSARTGQVAYEQYF. The DNA of the CDR3 is TGCAGTGCTAGAACGGGACAGGTCGCCTACGAGCAGTACTTC.

This clonotype was observed a handful of times. The chain combines TRBV7-3 with TRBJ2-1; D is unclear. Trimming cost V 5 bases and J 5 bases, with 10 bases left between them. Germline CDR1 SGHTA, CDR2 FQGTGA. CDR3 size: 13 residues. In DNA form, the CDR3 reads TGTGCCAGCAGCGTGGTCAGCAACAATGAGCAGTTCTTC. Translation: CASSVVSNNEQFF.

The chain combines TRBV5-1 with TRBJ2-7, with 7 bases fitting TRBD2. Germline V gene data show CDR1 as SGHRS and CDR2 as YFSETQ. V shed 0 bases and J 5 bases; nucleotides not matched to a gene: 17. CDR3 size: 18 residues. CDR3 residues: CASSLAQGGAGKSNEQYF. As DNA, the CDR3 is TGCGCCAGCAGCTTGGCCCAAGGAGGAGCGGGGAAGAGCAACGAGCAGTACTTC.

On this clonotype: This may arise from a read error, as a much more abundant clone is one base away. The chain links TRBV24-1 to TRBJ2-7; 10 nucleotides align to TRBD2. Germline CDR1 KGHDR, CDR2 SFDVKD. This CDR3 has 14 amino acids. V gave up 12 bases and J gave up 7 bases; unmatched junction bases: 14. Written as DNA, the CDR3 is TGTGCCGCCTCGACTAGCGGGCCCTACAATGAGCAGTACTTC. Its protein product is CAASTSGPYNEQYF.

There are many counts of this clonotype. The chain carries TRBV6-1 and TRBJ2-7; 7 bases are shared with TRBD1. Germline trimming cut 10 bases from V and 0 bases from J; bases unmatched to any gene: 6. CDR1 MNHNS and CDR2 SASEGT come from the germline V gene. The CDR3 runs to 13 residues. CDR3 DNA sequence: TGTGCCATCCAGACAGGGAACTCCTACGAGCAGTACTTC. This gives the protein CAIQTGNSYEQYF.

The CDR3 sequence: CASKPGTGGPYEQYF. As DNA, the CDR3 is TGTGCCAGCAAGCCCGGGACAGGGGGCCCCTACGAGCAGTACTTC. The genes are TRBV27 and TRBJ2-7, with 12 bases fitting TRBD1. V dropped 7 bases and J dropped 2; count of bases not matched to a gene: 6. CDR1 MNHEY and CDR2 SMNVEV come from the germline V gene (reference sequence). CDR3 length: 15 amino acids.

This chain links TRBV7-9 with TRBJ2-2; 9 bases align to TRBD1. The germline gives CDR1 SEHNR, CDR2 FQNEAQ (reference sequence). The CDR3 runs to 18 residues. V trimming: 5 bases; J trimming: 1 base; junction bases outside the gene matches: 11. CDR3 coding DNA: TGTGCCAGCAGCATGAGGGGACCGGGACAGGGGAACACCGGGGAGCTGTTTTTT. Amino acid sequence: CASSMRGPGQGNTGELFF. The full variable domain, in which reference TRBV7-9 and TRBJ2-2 provide the parts outside the CDR3, is DTGVSQNPRHKITKRGQNVTFRCDPISEHNRLYWYRQTLGQGPEFLTYFQNEAQLEKSRLLSDRFSAERPKGSFSTLEIQRTEQGDSAMYLCASSMRGPGQGNTGELFFGEGSRLTVL.

The rearrangement links TRBV18 to TRBJ2-1; 11 bases match TRBD1. The CDR3 runs to 15 residues. Germline V lookup: CDR1 KGHSH, CDR2 LQKENI. With 3 bases clipped from V and 7 bases from J, the junction kept 5 bases outside the gene matches. The CDR3 bases are TGTGCCAGCTCACCGCGGGACAGGGGGGCAAATGAGCAGTTCTTC. As protein: CASSPRDRGANEQFF.

As concerns this clonotype: With a much larger clone just one base away, this may be a read error. The J gene is TRBJ1-4, the V gene TRBV2; perhaps TRBD1 as D (5 bases). The CDR3 runs to 14 residues. Germline V gene data show CDR1 as SNHLY and CDR2 as FYNNEI. This chain's CDR3 is CASKRDLGEEKLVF. CDR3 in DNA: TGTGCCAGCAAGCGGGACCTAGGGGAAGAAAAACTGGTTTTT.

This clonotype came up many times. The chain combines TRBV20-1 with TRBJ2-3, with D possibly being TRBD1 (5 bases). The length of the CDR3 is 13 residues. Germline V CDR1 and CDR2: DFQATT, SNEGSKA (reference sequence). The V and J ends lost 6 bases and 1 base respectively, with 11 bases between them. The CDR3 nucleotides are TGCAGTGCACCCCGCAGGGGCACAGATACGCAGTATTTT. Amino acids: CSAPRRGTDTQYF.